What follows are 18 T cell receptor beta chains derived from one specimen sequenced in a study of T cell responses to AZD1222 COVID-19 vaccine. Here immunoSEQ multiplex PCR was the method, and the copy in TCRdb shows in-frame clones only, minus some. The sample shows 100,000 to 150,000 clones, about 90% of them seen only once. Sequencing used peripheral blood, obtained on day 0 of AZD1222 vaccination. The receptors derive from an adult in good health.

The V call is TRBV5-8, the J call TRBJ2-7; D gene uncertain. Germline lookup yields CDR1 SGHTS and CDR2 YDEGEE. This CDR3 comprises 14 residues. V was clipped by 5 bases and J by 0 bases, with 12 bases between them. CDR3 bases: TGTGCCAGCAGTGTGGGTTTCAGCTCCTACGAGCAGTACTTC. Its protein is CASSVGFSSYEQYF.

The chain employs TRBV12-3 or TRBV12-4 and TRBJ2-1; possible D gene TRBD1, 5 bases. The ends were cut back, 6 bases at V and 4 bases at J, with 10 bases in the middle. The CDR3 contains 13 residues. Here the CDR3 DNA reads TGTGCCAGCAGCCCTAACAGGTACAATGAGCAGTTCTTC. It specifies CASSPNRYNEQFF.

This chain links TRBV9 with TRBJ2-5, with D hard to call. The germline V gene encodes CDR1 SGDLS and CDR2 YYNGEE. V lost 0 bases and J lost 5, with 11 bases in between. CDR3 length: 14 residues. CDR3 sequence reads: CASSVGGLSETQYF. The CDR3 DNA follows: TGTGCCAGCAGCGTAGGTGGGCTCTCGGAGACCCAGTACTTC. Full variable domain (rest looked up from reference TRBV9 and TRBJ2-5): DSGVTQTPKHLITATGQRVTLRCSPRSGDLSVYWYQQSLDQGLQFLIQYYNGEERAKGNILERFSAQQFPDLHSELNLSSLELGDSALYFCASSVGGLSETQYFGPGTRLLVL.

V and J are TRBV3-1 (or the pseudogene TRBV3-2) and TRBJ2-4; D gene uncertain. V lost 4 bases to trimming and J lost 4 bases, with 17 bases between them. The V gene's germline CDR1 is LGHDT and CDR2 YNNKEL (reference sequence). The CDR3 is 16 amino acids. The DNA for the CDR3 is TGTGCCAGCAGCCGGGCCCCTTCCGGAATGAAAAACATTCAGTACTTC. Residues: CASSRAPSGMKNIQYF.

The chain is built from TRBV5-1 and TRBJ2-7, with D hard to call. The CDR3 is 13 residues long. The V end was cut by 5 bases, the J end by 3 bases, with 12 bases between. Per germline, CDR1 SGHRS and CDR2 YFSETQ. Written as DNA, the CDR3 is TGCGCCAGCAGGGGTGGCAGCAGCTACGAGCAGTACTTC. This gives the protein CASRGGSSYEQYF. The complete variable domain, with remaining parts taken from reference TRBV5-1 and TRBJ2-7, reads KAGVTQTPRYLIKTRGQQVTLSCSPISGHRSVSWYQQTPGQGLQFLFEYFSETQRNKGNFPGRFSGRQFSNSRSEMNVSTLELGDSALYLCASRGGSSYEQYFGPGTRLTVT.

This rearrangement joins TRBV19 to TRBJ2-3; 16 bases are a match to TRBD2. This CDR3 has 15 amino acids. Germline V CDR1 and CDR2: LNHDA, SQIVND (reference sequence). Trimming took 11 bases from V and 5 from J; bases not matched to a gene: 7. The CDR3 spells CAVSGTSGREDTQYF. For the CDR3, the DNA is TGTGCCGTATCAGGGACTAGCGGGAGGGAAGATACGCAGTATTTT.

The chain is built from TRBV27 and TRBJ2-1; D not certain. The germline gives CDR1 MNHEY, CDR2 SMNVEV (reference sequence). The V gene lost 5 bases and the J gene lost 11 bases, with 13 bases spanning the gap. This CDR3 has 12 amino acids. CDR3 residues: CASSPTGFKQFF. The CDR3 coding sequence is TGTGCCAGCAGTCCCACCGGTTTTAAGCAGTTCTTC.

This sequence joins TRBV28 and TRBJ2-2; tentatively, D is TRBD1 or TRBD2 (5 bases each). CDR1 and CDR2 from the germline V gene are MDHEN and SYDVKM. CDR3 length: 16 amino acids. V shed 7 bases and J shed 2 bases, with 17 bases lying between them. CDR3 in amino acids: CASTPPGQLNTGELFF. CDR3 in DNA: TGTGCCAGCACACCACCGGGGCAATTAAACACCGGGGAGCTGTTTTTT. Full variable domain (missing parts from reference TRBV28 and TRBJ2-2): DVKVTQSSRYLVKRTGEKVFLECVQDMDHENMFWYRQDPGLGLRLIYFSYDVKMKEKGDIPEGYSVSREKKERFSLILESASTNQTSMYLCASTPPGQLNTGELFFGEGSRLTVL.

The genes are TRBV30 and TRBJ2-3, with 8 positions matching TRBD1. The V gene's germline CDR1 is GTSNPN and CDR2 SVGIG (reference sequence). The CDR3 loop spans 13 amino acids. The ends lost 3 bases at V and 4 bases at J; junction bases unmatched: 3. In nucleotides, the CDR3 is TGTGCCTGGAGCAGGGGGCTGGCAGATACGCAGTATTTT. Amino acid sequence: CAWSRGLADTQYF.

J is TRBJ1-2 and V is TRBV27; possibly TRBD1 for D (5 bases). Germline assignment: CDR1 MNHEY and CDR2 SMNVEV (reference sequence). With 2 bases removed from V and 7 bases from J, the gap between germline ends came to 11 bases. CDR3 size: 13 residues. The CDR3 reads CASSLLGVGGYTF. CDR3 DNA sequence: TGTGCCAGCAGTTTACTAGGGGTCGGTGGCTACACCTTC.

This sequence joins TRBV6-5 and TRBJ1-2; D is undetermined. CDR1 is MNHEY and CDR2 is SVGAGI in the germline V gene. The CDR3 is 15 amino acids. V lost 2 bases and J 6 bases, leaving 16 bases between the germline ends. CDR3 in amino acids: CASSYGLRNPNGYTF. Written as DNA, the CDR3 is TGTGCCAGCAGTTACGGTCTTAGGAATCCCAATGGCTACACCTTC.

The chain recombines TRBV2 with TRBJ2-7; no clear D gene. CDR3 size: 12 residues. The germline gives CDR1 SNHLY, CDR2 FYNNEI. Trimming took 7 bases from V and 6 from J, leaving 13 bases between them. In DNA form, the CDR3 reads TGTGCCAGCACCGTAGAGGTGGGCGAGCAGTACTTC. It codes for CASTVEVGEQYF.

The J gene is TRBJ1-4, the V gene TRBV9, with D possibly being TRBD1 (6 bases). The CDR3 spans 13 residues. The V end was cut by 4 bases, the J end by 11 bases, with 15 bases between. Germline V gene data show CDR1 as SGDLS and CDR2 as YYNGEE. CDR3 bases: TGTGCCAGCAGCCCCCAGACAGGACATAAACTGTTTTTT. It translates to CASSPQTGHKLFF.

The genes are TRBV5-1 and TRBJ1-1; possible D gene TRBD1, 5 bases. CDR1 is SGHRS, CDR2 YFSETQ, per germline. V shed 6 bases and J shed 3 bases, with 12 bases lying between them. This CDR3 spans 13 amino acids. CDR3 nucleotides: TGCGCCAGCACGAGAGACAGTTACACTGAAGCTTTCTTT. Its protein is CASTRDSYTEAFF.

The chain employs TRBV5-5 and TRBJ2-7, with 7 bases fitting TRBD2. Germline V gene lookup returns CDR1 SGHKS and CDR2 YYEKEE (reference sequence). V dropped 0 bases and J dropped 0; count of bases not matched to a gene: 3. This CDR3 region has 15 residues. Written as DNA, the CDR3 is TGTGCCAGCAGCTTGGAGCGGGGAAGCTCCTACGAGCAGTACTTC. Encoded protein: CASSLERGSSYEQYF.

V usage is TRBV6-5 and J usage is TRBJ2-4; possibly TRBD1 for D (5 bases). CDR1 is MNHEY, CDR2 SVGAGI, per germline. The CDR3 length is 15 residues. V lost 2 bases and J lost 6, with 14 bases in between. CDR3 sequence: CASSYGPEQVNIQYF. The DNA for the CDR3 is TGTGCCAGCAGTTACGGGCCGGAACAGGTAAACATTCAGTACTTC.

This chain connects TRBV5-1 to TRBJ2-7; TRBD1 matches at 9 bases. V lost 4 bases, J lost 3 bases, and 8 bases stayed unmatched. Germline V gene sequence: CDR1 SGHRS, CDR2 YFSETQ. The CDR3 sequence is 15 residues long. The CDR3 coding sequence is TGCGCCAGCAGCCCGGGGGACAGGGTCAGCTACGAGCAGTACTTC. It translates to CASSPGDRVSYEQYF.

V gene TRBV11-3 combines with J gene TRBJ2-7, with 8 bases matching TRBD1. The CDR3 has 15 residues. The trim removed 5 bases at V and 3 bases at J, leaving 9 bases unmatched. Germline V gives CDR1 SGHNT, CDR2 YENEEA. The CDR3 nucleotides are TGTGCCAGCAGCCAGGGCCCGGGACAGGACTACGAGCAGTACTTC. Protein product: CASSQGPGQDYEQYF.